This T cell receptor beta chain was obtained from a study of cytomegalovirus exposure and HLA in healthy donors. About the study: Counted in an early data release were roughly 81 million unique TCRs from HLA-typed donors.

This clone has only a few counts. Its target is unknown. Primers for the PCR totalled 60 Vbeta and 13 Jbeta. Sequenced by immunoSEQ multiplex PCR; TCRdb stores in-frame clones only, minus some. The table shows 150,000 to 200,000 clones, with 70% to 90% occurring only once. V was clipped by 10 bases and J by 5 bases; unmatched bases: 6. Germline V gene sequence: CDR1 WSHSY, CDR2 SAAADI. CDR3 length equals 12 residues. Findings and caveats of the study: One later analysis reportedly identified an Asian-associated ancestry cluster that showed fewer N-insertions than the approximately 700-donor mean.

V is TRBV10-2 and J is TRBJ1-1, with 8 bases aligning to TRBD1. The receptor's source is a woman younger than 30 in good health and CMV-seronegative. Sequenced: PBMCs. The CDR3 reads CATLQGGTEAFF. CDR3 in DNA: TGCGCCACCTTACAGGGGGGGACTGAAGCTTTCTTT.